A selection of T cell receptor beta chains follows, all from one sample in a study of CD4 T cells in relation to SARS-CoV-2 and coronaviruses. Some clones are missing from TCRdb's copy, which holds only in-frame ones; the method was immunoSEQ multiplex PCR. The sample has tens of thousands of clones, around 92% seen once. Sequences were obtained from naive CD4+ T cells from PBMCs. The receptor source for this set is an adult with COVID-19. Each CDR3 is given with its conserved first and last residue. Each record gives: V gene, clone size, J gene, D gene, CDR3 protein, CDR3 DNA. A D gene is named only where the DNA matches it firmly. Clone size is not always given. Where it is, it says once, few, many or a class for expanded clones.

v_call: TRBV21-1
clone_size: once
j_call: TRBJ1-5
d_call: .
cdr3_aa: CASSKGASRGSVLNQPQHF
cdr3_nt: TGTGCCAGCAGCAAAGGGGCATCACGGGGCAGCGTCCTCAATCAGCCCCAGCATTTT

v_call: TRBV4-1
clone_size: .
j_call: TRBJ1-6
d_call: .
cdr3_aa: CASSQVGTTSSYNSPLHF
cdr3_nt: TGCGCCAGCAGCCAAGTCGGCACAACGAGCTCCTATAATTCACCCCTCCACTTT

v_call: TRBV28
clone_size: .
j_call: TRBJ1-3
d_call: .
cdr3_aa: CASSSSFSPSGTGNTIYF
cdr3_nt: TGTGCCAGCAGTTCATCCTTCTCACCCTCAGGAACTGGAAACACCATATATTTT

v_call: TRBV19
clone_size: .
j_call: TRBJ1-5
d_call: .
cdr3_aa: CASSPASNQPQHF
cdr3_nt: TGTGCCAGTAGTCCGGCATCTAATCAGCCCCAGCATTTT

v_call: TRBV30
clone_size: .
j_call: TRBJ2-1
d_call: TRBD2
cdr3_aa: CAWRRLAGGPYEQFF
cdr3_nt: TGTGCCTGGAGACGACTAGCGGGAGGGCCCTATGAGCAGTTCTTC

v_call: TRBV2
clone_size: .
j_call: TRBJ2-3
d_call: .
cdr3_aa: CASRIRRDDTQYF
cdr3_nt: TGTGCCAGCAGGATCCGGAGGGACGATACGCAGTATTTT

v_call: TRBV5-4
clone_size: .
j_call: TRBJ2-1
d_call: TRBD1
cdr3_aa: CASSSDRVSYNEQFF
cdr3_nt: TGTGCCAGCAGCAGCGACAGGGTGTCCTACAATGAGCAGTTCTTC

v_call: TRBV2
clone_size: .
j_call: TRBJ1-1
d_call: .
cdr3_aa: CASSEFIGGGDEAFF
cdr3_nt: TGTGCCAGCAGTGAGTTTATAGGCGGAGGGGATGAAGCTTTCTTT

v_call: TRBV28
clone_size: .
j_call: TRBJ2-3
d_call: TRBD2
cdr3_aa: CASSTRGGGTSTDTQYF
cdr3_nt: TGTGCCAGCAGTACCCGGGGGGGTGGGACTAGTACAGATACGCAGTATTTT

v_call: TRBV15
clone_size: .
j_call: TRBJ2-5
d_call: TRBD2
cdr3_aa: CATSRGTGLAGQETQYF
cdr3_nt: TGTGCCACCAGCAGAGGGACAGGACTAGCGGGTCAAGAGACCCAGTACTTC

v_call: TRBV30
clone_size: .
j_call: TRBJ2-1
d_call: .
cdr3_aa: CAWRGTPLNEQFF
cdr3_nt: TGTGCCTGGAGGGGGACACCCCTCAATGAGCAGTTCTTC

v_call: TRBV5-1
clone_size: .
j_call: TRBJ1-2
d_call: .
cdr3_aa: CASSLEPRAFNYGYTF
cdr3_nt: TGCGCCAGCAGCTTGGAACCAAGGGCCTTCAACTATGGCTACACCTTC

v_call: TRBV7-2
clone_size: .
j_call: TRBJ2-5
d_call: .
cdr3_aa: CASSLDGGETQYF
cdr3_nt: TGTGCCAGCAGCTTAGATGGAGGGGAGACCCAGTACTTC

v_call: TRBV28
clone_size: .
j_call: TRBJ2-7
d_call: .
cdr3_aa: CASSPWTQASYEQYF
cdr3_nt: TGTGCCAGCAGCCCCTGGACCCAGGCGTCCTACGAGCAGTACTTC

v_call: TRBV5-4
clone_size: .
j_call: TRBJ2-2
d_call: TRBD2
cdr3_aa: CASSLLASGNTGELFF
cdr3_nt: TGTGCCAGCAGCTTGTTGGCTAGCGGGAACACCGGGGAGCTGTTTTTT

v_call: TRBV24-1
clone_size: .
j_call: TRBJ2-5
d_call: .
cdr3_aa: CATSDSDRETQYF
cdr3_nt: TGTGCCACCAGTGATTCTGATCGGGAGACCCAGTACTTC

v_call: TRBV28
clone_size: .
j_call: TRBJ2-5
d_call: .
cdr3_aa: CASSLYTETQYF
cdr3_nt: TGTGCCAGCAGTCTCTACACGGAGACCCAGTACTTC

v_call: TRBV3-1/TRBV3-2
clone_size: .
j_call: TRBJ2-3
d_call: .
cdr3_aa: CASSHPRPSVGFSTDTQYF
cdr3_nt: TGTGCCAGCAGCCATCCCCGGCCCAGCGTCGGATTTAGCACAGATACGCAGTATTTT

v_call: TRBV7-9
clone_size: .
j_call: TRBJ2-7
d_call: .
cdr3_aa: CASSKGDAVDEQYF
cdr3_nt: TGTGCCAGCAGCAAAGGGGATGCGGTGGACGAGCAGTACTTC

v_call: TRBV30
clone_size: .
j_call: TRBJ2-7
d_call: .
cdr3_aa: CAWSGGDEQYF
cdr3_nt: TGTGCCTGGAGTGGGGGGGACGAGCAGTACTTC

v_call: TRBV11-2
clone_size: .
j_call: TRBJ2-7
d_call: .
cdr3_aa: CASSAVYLEYF
cdr3_nt: TGTGCCAGCAGCGCCGTTTACTTAGAGTACTTC

v_call: TRBV5-1
clone_size: .
j_call: TRBJ2-1
d_call: TRBD2
cdr3_aa: CASSLGGLAGLNNEQFF
cdr3_nt: TGCGCCAGCAGCTTGGGGGGACTAGCGGGACTCAACAATGAGCAGTTCTTC

v_call: TRBV18
clone_size: .
j_call: TRBJ2-7
d_call: TRBD1
cdr3_aa: CASSPGTGGVYEQYF
cdr3_nt: TGTGCCAGCTCACCAGGGACAGGCGGGGTGTACGAGCAGTACTTC

v_call: TRBV3-1/TRBV3-2
clone_size: .
j_call: TRBJ2-3
d_call: TRBD2
cdr3_aa: CASTSGIITDTQYF
cdr3_nt: TGTGCCAGCACTAGCGGGATTATCACAGATACGCAGTATTTT

v_call: TRBV6-2/TRBV6-3
clone_size: .
j_call: TRBJ1-5
d_call: .
cdr3_aa: CASSYSYASNQPQHF
cdr3_nt: TGTGCCAGCAGTTACTCATACGCTAGCAATCAGCCCCAGCATTTT

v_call: TRBV5-1
clone_size: once
j_call: TRBJ2-1
d_call: TRBD2
cdr3_aa: CASSLLAGVDEQFF
cdr3_nt: TGCGCCAGCAGCTTGTTGGCGGGAGTAGATGAGCAGTTCTTC

v_call: TRBV28
clone_size: .
j_call: TRBJ2-1
d_call: TRBD1
cdr3_aa: CASISGQAYNEQFF
cdr3_nt: TGTGCCAGCATCTCTGGACAGGCGTACAATGAGCAGTTCTTC

v_call: TRBV2
clone_size: .
j_call: TRBJ2-6
d_call: .
cdr3_aa: CASSWDSGANVLTF
cdr3_nt: TGTGCCAGCAGTTGGGATTCTGGGGCCAACGTCCTGACTTTC

v_call: TRBV28
clone_size: .
j_call: TRBJ1-1
d_call: .
cdr3_aa: CASTPGWGAEAFF
cdr3_nt: TGTGCCAGCACCCCCGGGTGGGGCGCCGAAGCTTTCTTT

v_call: TRBV19
clone_size: .
j_call: TRBJ2-1
d_call: TRBD1
cdr3_aa: CASRKTGGINEQFF
cdr3_nt: TGTGCCAGTAGGAAGACAGGGGGCATCAATGAGCAGTTCTTC

v_call: TRBV15
clone_size: .
j_call: TRBJ2-7
d_call: .
cdr3_aa: CATSRSGTMLEEQYF
cdr3_nt: TGTGCCACCAGCAGGTCTGGGACCATGCTCGAAGAGCAGTACTTC

v_call: TRBV4-1
clone_size: .
j_call: TRBJ1-5
d_call: .
cdr3_aa: CASSQRAGGNQPQHF
cdr3_nt: TGCGCCAGCAGCCAACGGGCCGGGGGGAATCAGCCCCAGCATTTT

v_call: TRBV15
clone_size: .
j_call: TRBJ2-5
d_call: .
cdr3_aa: CATSRVAETQYF
cdr3_nt: TGTGCCACCAGCAGAGTAGCAGAGACCCAGTACTTC

v_call: TRBV19
clone_size: .
j_call: TRBJ1-5
d_call: .
cdr3_aa: CASRLVGESNQPQHF
cdr3_nt: TGTGCCAGTCGTCTTGTGGGGGAAAGCAATCAGCCCCAGCATTTT

v_call: TRBV2
clone_size: .
j_call: TRBJ1-3
d_call: TRBD1
cdr3_aa: CASSENQGGSGNTIYF
cdr3_nt: TGTGCCAGCAGTGAGAATCAGGGGGGCTCTGGAAACACCATATATTTT

v_call: TRBV7-3
clone_size: .
j_call: TRBJ2-5
d_call: TRBD2
cdr3_aa: CASASLAGVEETQYF
cdr3_nt: TGTGCCAGTGCTAGTCTAGCGGGAGTTGAGGAGACCCAGTACTTC

v_call: TRBV2
clone_size: few
j_call: TRBJ2-7
d_call: .
cdr3_aa: CASTSPRGQSDEQYF
cdr3_nt: TGTGCCAGCACCTCTCCCCGCGGACAGAGTGACGAGCAGTACTTC

v_call: TRBV5-1
clone_size: .
j_call: TRBJ2-1
d_call: .
cdr3_aa: CASSLEGGRLLNEQFF
cdr3_nt: TGCGCCAGCAGCCTCGAGGGGGGGAGGTTACTAAATGAGCAGTTCTTC

v_call: TRBV2
clone_size: .
j_call: TRBJ2-5
d_call: TRBD1
cdr3_aa: CASRGQGTIQETQYF
cdr3_nt: TGTGCCAGCAGAGGACAGGGTACTATCCAAGAGACCCAGTACTTC

v_call: TRBV6-5
clone_size: .
j_call: TRBJ2-3
d_call: .
cdr3_aa: CASSDTGMADTQYF
cdr3_nt: TGTGCCAGCAGCGATACAGGGATGGCAGATACGCAGTATTTT

v_call: TRBV10-3
clone_size: .
j_call: TRBJ1-2
d_call: TRBD1
cdr3_aa: CAISDGQGVSGYTF
cdr3_nt: TGTGCCATCAGTGACGGACAGGGGGTGAGTGGCTACACCTTC

v_call: TRBV28
clone_size: once
j_call: TRBJ2-7
d_call: .
cdr3_aa: CASSTRAYEQYF
cdr3_nt: TGTGCCAGCAGTACCCGAGCCTACGAGCAGTACTTC

v_call: TRBV11-3
clone_size: .
j_call: TRBJ2-2
d_call: TRBD2
cdr3_aa: CASSRLAGTGELFF
cdr3_nt: TGTGCCAGCAGCAGACTAGCGGGCACCGGGGAGCTGTTTTTT

v_call: TRBV5-4
clone_size: .
j_call: TRBJ2-7
d_call: .
cdr3_aa: CASSLQDHEQYF
cdr3_nt: TGTGCCAGCAGCTTGCAGGACCACGAGCAGTACTTC

v_call: TRBV5-1
clone_size: once
j_call: TRBJ2-1
d_call: .
cdr3_aa: CASSVGPTGGNNEQFF
cdr3_nt: TGCGCCAGCAGCGTGGGGCCGACTGGGGGGAACAATGAGCAGTTCTTC

v_call: TRBV4-2
clone_size: .
j_call: TRBJ2-4
d_call: .
cdr3_aa: CASSQEEGLWSKNIQYF
cdr3_nt: TGTGCCAGCAGCCAAGAGGAGGGCCTATGGTCAAAAAACATTCAGTACTTC

v_call: TRBV19
clone_size: .
j_call: TRBJ2-1
d_call: TRBD2
cdr3_aa: CASSTRTSGNPHEQFF
cdr3_nt: TGTGCCAGTAGTACCCGGACTAGCGGGAATCCCCATGAGCAGTTCTTC

v_call: TRBV9
clone_size: .
j_call: TRBJ2-5
d_call: .
cdr3_aa: CASSALWTDQETQYF
cdr3_nt: TGTGCCAGCAGCGCACTCTGGACTGACCAAGAGACCCAGTACTTC

v_call: TRBV11-2
clone_size: .
j_call: TRBJ2-1
d_call: TRBD2
cdr3_aa: CASRYLLAGLYNEQFF
cdr3_nt: TGTGCCAGCAGGTACCTACTAGCGGGATTATACAATGAGCAGTTCTTC

v_call: TRBV25-1
clone_size: few
j_call: TRBJ2-1
d_call: TRBD2
cdr3_aa: CASSARGTNNEQFF
cdr3_nt: TGTGCCAGCAGCGCCCGGGGGACTAACAATGAGCAGTTCTTC

v_call: TRBV28
clone_size: .
j_call: TRBJ1-1
d_call: .
cdr3_aa: CASSRGPEVTEAFF
cdr3_nt: TGTGCCAGCAGTCGAGGGCCTGAGGTCACTGAAGCTTTCTTT

v_call: TRBV30
clone_size: .
j_call: TRBJ2-7
d_call: TRBD1
cdr3_aa: CAWSKGALYEQYF
cdr3_nt: TGTGCCTGGAGCAAGGGGGCGTTATACGAGCAGTACTTC

v_call: TRBV6-2/TRBV6-3
clone_size: .
j_call: TRBJ1-2
d_call: .
cdr3_aa: CASSYRQPTYGYTF
cdr3_nt: TGTGCCAGCAGTTACAGGCAGCCAACTTATGGCTACACCTTC

v_call: TRBV10-3
clone_size: .
j_call: TRBJ2-3
d_call: .
cdr3_aa: CATSSRGTDTQYF
cdr3_nt: TGTGCCACCAGTTCAAGGGGCACAGATACGCAGTATTTT

v_call: TRBV5-1
clone_size: .
j_call: TRBJ1-2
d_call: .
cdr3_aa: CASSRSTGTQDGYTF
cdr3_nt: TGCGCCAGCAGCAGGAGCACCGGGACGCAGGATGGCTACACCTTC

v_call: TRBV7-9
clone_size: .
j_call: TRBJ2-2
d_call: TRBD1
cdr3_aa: CASSHLTGTGELFF
cdr3_nt: TGTGCCAGCAGCCATCTGACAGGGACCGGGGAGCTGTTTTTT

v_call: TRBV6-5
clone_size: .
j_call: TRBJ2-1
d_call: .
cdr3_aa: CASRIGTDNEQFF
cdr3_nt: TGTGCCAGCAGGATCGGGACGGACAATGAGCAGTTCTTC